This TCR beta chain derives from a study of T cell responses to AZD1222 COVID-19 vaccine. The wider study: Analyses pooled second doses at about 4 or about 12 weeks. Study results and caveats: Compared with day 0, the breadth and depth of the Spike-specific TCR repertoire rose significantly after two doses of AZD1222. Clonal diversity may have been underestimated, and the donors were mostly white British, with more females than males. The study found vaccine-associated CD4 TCRs spanning spike, dominant at 160-218 and 743-854.

A note on this clone: Antigen unknown.

The repertoire was sequenced with immunoSEQ multiplex PCR; TCRdb's copy has only in-frame clones and lacks some. The sample lists fewer than 100,000 clones, just over 90% occurring once. The sample in question was peripheral blood, obtained on day 0 of AZD1222 vaccination. This clonotype was sampled from an adult in good health.

Here the CDR3 reads CASSSILQGPNQPQHF. CDR3 DNA: TGTGCCAGTAGTTCAATACTACAGGGACCCAATCAGCCCCAGCATTTT. The chain uses TRBV19 and TRBJ1-5, with D possibly matching TRBD1 (6 bases). The CDR3 sequence is 16 residues long. The germline V and J ends were trimmed by 5 bases and 3 bases, with 17 bases remaining between them. The germline V gene has CDR1 LNHDA and CDR2 SQIVND (reference sequence).